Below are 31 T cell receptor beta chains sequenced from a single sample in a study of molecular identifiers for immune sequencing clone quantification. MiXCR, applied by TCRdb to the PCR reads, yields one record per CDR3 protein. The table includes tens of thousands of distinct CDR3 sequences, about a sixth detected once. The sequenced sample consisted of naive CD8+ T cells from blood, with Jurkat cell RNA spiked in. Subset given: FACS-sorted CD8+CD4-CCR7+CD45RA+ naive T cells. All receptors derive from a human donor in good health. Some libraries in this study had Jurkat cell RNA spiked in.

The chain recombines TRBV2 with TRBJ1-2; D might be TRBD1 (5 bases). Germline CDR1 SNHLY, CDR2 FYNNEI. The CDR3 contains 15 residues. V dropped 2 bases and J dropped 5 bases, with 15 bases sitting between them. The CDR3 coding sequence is TGTGCCAGCAGTGAAAGGCGACAGTTCCTTTATGGCTACACCTTC. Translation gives CASSERRQFLYGYTF.

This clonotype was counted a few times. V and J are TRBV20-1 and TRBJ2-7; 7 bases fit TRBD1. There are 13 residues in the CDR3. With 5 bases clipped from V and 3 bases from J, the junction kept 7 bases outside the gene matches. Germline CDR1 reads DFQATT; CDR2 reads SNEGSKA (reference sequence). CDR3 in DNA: TGCAGTGCTGGAGGACAGGAGAGCTACGAGCAGTACTTC. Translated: CSAGGQESYEQYF.

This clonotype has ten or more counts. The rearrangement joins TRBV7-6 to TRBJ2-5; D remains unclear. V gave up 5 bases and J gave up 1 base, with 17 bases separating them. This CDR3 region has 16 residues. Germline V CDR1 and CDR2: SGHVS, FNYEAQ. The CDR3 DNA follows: TGTGCCAGCAGCCCCGAAAGGCTTAGACGCCAAGAGACCCAGTACTTC. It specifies CASSPERLRRQETQYF.

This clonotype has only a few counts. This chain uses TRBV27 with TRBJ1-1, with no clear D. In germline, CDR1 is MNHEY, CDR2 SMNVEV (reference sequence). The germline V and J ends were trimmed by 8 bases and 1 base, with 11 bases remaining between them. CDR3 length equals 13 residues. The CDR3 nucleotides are TGTGCCAGCGGGCTAAACAGGAACACTGAAGCTTTCTTT. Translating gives CASGLNRNTEAFF.

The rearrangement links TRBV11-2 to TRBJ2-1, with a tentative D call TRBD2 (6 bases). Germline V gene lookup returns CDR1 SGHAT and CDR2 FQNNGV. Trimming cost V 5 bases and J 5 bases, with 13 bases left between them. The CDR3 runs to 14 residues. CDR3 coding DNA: TGTGCCAGCAGCATCATATCGGGGGACAATGAGCAGTTCTTC. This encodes CASSIISGDNEQFF.

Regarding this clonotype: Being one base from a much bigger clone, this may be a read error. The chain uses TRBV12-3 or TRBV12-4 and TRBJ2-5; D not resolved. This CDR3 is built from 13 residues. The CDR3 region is CASRPEIQGTQYF. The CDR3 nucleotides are TGTGCCAGCAGGCCGGAAATCCAAGGGACCCAGTACTTC.

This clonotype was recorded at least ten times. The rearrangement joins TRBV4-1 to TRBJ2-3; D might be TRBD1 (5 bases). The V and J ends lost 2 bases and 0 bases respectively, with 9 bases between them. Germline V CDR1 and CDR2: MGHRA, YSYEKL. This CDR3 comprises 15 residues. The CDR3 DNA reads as TGCGCCAGCAGCCAACTGGGGCTCAGCACAGATACGCAGTATTTT. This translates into CASSQLGLSTDTQYF.

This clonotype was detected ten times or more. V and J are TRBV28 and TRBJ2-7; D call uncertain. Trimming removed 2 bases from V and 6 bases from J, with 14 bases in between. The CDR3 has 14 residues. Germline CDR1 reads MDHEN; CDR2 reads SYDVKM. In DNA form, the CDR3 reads TGTGCCAGCAGTTTAATGTCGGCCCCCCCCGAGCAGTACTTC. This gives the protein CASSLMSAPPEQYF.

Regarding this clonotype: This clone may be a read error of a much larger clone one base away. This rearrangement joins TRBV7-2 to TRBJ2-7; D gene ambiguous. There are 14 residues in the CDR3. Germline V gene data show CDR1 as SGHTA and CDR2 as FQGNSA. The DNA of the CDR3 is TGTGCCAGCAGCTCGACCCTCTTTGAGGACGAGCAGTGCTTC. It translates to CASSSTLFEDEQCF.

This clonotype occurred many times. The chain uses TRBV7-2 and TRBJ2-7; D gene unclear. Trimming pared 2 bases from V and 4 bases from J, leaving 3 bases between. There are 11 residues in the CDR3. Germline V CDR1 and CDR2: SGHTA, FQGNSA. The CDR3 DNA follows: TGTGCCAGCAGCTTATATTACGAGCAGTACTTC. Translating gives CASSLYYEQYF.

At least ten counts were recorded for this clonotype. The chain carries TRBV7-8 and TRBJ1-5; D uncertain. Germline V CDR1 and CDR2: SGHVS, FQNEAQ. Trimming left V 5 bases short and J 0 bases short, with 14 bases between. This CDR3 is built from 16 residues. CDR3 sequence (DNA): TGTGCCAGCAGCCGCACGACGGATTATAGCAATCAGCCCCAGCATTTT. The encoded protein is CASSRTTDYSNQPQHF.

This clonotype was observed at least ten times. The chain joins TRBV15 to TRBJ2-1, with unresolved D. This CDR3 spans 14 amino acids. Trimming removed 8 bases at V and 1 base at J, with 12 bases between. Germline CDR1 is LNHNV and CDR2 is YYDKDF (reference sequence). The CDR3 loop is CATSRAKSYNEQFF. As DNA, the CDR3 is TGTGCCACCTCGCGCGCCAAGTCCTACAATGAGCAGTTCTTC.

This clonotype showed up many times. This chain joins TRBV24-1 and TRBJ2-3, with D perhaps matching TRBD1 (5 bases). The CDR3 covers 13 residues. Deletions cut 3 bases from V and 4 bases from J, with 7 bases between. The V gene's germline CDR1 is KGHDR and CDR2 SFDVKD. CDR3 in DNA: TGTGCCACCAGTGATCAGGGTTCAGATACGCAGTATTTT. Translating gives CATSDQGSDTQYF.

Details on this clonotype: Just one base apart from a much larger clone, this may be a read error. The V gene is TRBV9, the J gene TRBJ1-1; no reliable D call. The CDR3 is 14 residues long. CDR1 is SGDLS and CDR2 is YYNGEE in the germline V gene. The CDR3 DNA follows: TGTGTCAGCAGCGTAGCTTCAAACGGGGCTGAAGCTTTCTTT. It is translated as CVSSVASNGAEAFF.

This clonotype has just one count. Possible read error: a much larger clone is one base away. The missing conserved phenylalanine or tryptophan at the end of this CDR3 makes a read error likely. The CDR3 DNA is TGTGCCAGCAGCTTAACCCAGACAGAGACCCAGTACCTC. Translation gives CASSLTQTETQYL. The V gene is TRBV7-3, the J gene TRBJ2-5; D gene uncertain. Trimming took 0 bases from V and 4 from J, leaving 6 bases between them. CDR3 length: 13 amino acids. Germline-derived CDR1 and CDR2 are SGHTA and FQGTGA.

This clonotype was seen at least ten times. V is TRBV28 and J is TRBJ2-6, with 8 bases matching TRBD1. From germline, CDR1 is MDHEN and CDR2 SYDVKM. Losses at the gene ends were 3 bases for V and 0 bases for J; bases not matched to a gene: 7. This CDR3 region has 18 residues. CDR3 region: CASSFPGTGTSGANVLTF. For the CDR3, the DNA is TGTGCCAGCAGTTTCCCCGGGACAGGCACCTCTGGGGCCAACGTCCTGACTTTC.

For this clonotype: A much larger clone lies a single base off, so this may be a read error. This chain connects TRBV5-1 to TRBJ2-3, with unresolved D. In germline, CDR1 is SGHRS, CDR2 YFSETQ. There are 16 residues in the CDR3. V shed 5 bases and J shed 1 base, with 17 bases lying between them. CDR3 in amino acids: CASSSRISGRTDTQYF. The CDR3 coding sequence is TGCGCCAGCAGTTCCCGAATATCGGGTCGCACAGATACGCAGTATTTT.

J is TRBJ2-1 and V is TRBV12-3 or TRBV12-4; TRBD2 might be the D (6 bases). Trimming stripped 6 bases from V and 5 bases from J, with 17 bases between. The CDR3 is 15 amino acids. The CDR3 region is CASRDQFSGDNEQFF. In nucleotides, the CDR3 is TGTGCCAGCAGAGACCAATTTAGCGGAGACAATGAGCAGTTCTTC.

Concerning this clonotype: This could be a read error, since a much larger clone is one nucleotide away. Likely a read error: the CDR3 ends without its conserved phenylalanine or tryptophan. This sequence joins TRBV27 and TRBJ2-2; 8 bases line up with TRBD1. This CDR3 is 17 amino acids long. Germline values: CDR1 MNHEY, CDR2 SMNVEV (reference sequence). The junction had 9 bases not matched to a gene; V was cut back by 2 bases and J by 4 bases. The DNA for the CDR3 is TGTGCCAGCAGTTTAACGGGTCAGGGGGCTATCACCGGGGAGCTGTTTCTT. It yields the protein CASSLTGQGAITGELFL.

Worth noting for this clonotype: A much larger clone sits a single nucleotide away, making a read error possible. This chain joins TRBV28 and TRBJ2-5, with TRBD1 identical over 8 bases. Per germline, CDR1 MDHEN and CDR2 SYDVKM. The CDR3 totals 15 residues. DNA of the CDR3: TGTGCCTGCAGTTTACGGTGGACAGGGTATGAGACCCAGTACTTC. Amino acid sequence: CACSLRWTGYETQYF.

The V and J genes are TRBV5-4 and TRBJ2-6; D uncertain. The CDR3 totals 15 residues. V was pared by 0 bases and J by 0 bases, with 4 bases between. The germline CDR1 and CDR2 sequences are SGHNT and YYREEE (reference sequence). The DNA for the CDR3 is TGTGCCAGCAGCTTGGCGACCTCTGGGGCCAACGTCCTGACTTTC. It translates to CASSLATSGANVLTF. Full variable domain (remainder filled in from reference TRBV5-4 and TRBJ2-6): ETGVTQSPTHLIKTRGQQVTLRCSSQSGHNTVSWYQQALGQGPQFIFQYYREEENGRGNFPPRFSGLQFPNYSSELNVNALELDDSALYLCASSLATSGANVLTFGAGSRLTVL.

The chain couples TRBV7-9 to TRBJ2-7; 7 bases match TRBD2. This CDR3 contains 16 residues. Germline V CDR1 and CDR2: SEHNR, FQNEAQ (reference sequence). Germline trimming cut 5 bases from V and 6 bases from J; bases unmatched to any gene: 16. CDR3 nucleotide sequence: TGTGCCAGCAGCCCCAACCCGGGACGGGGGGTTTGCGAGCAGTACTTC. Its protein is CASSPNPGRGVCEQYF.

This CDR3 reads CASSSRGADYGYTF. For the CDR3, the DNA is TGTGCCAGCAGTTCCAGGGGAGCGGACTATGGCTACACCTTC. The chain employs TRBV28 and TRBJ1-2; tentatively, D is TRBD1 (6 bases). The CDR3 spans 14 residues. CDR1 MDHEN and CDR2 SYDVKM come from the germline V gene. V was shortened by 4 bases and J by 3 bases, with 12 bases between the two germline ends.

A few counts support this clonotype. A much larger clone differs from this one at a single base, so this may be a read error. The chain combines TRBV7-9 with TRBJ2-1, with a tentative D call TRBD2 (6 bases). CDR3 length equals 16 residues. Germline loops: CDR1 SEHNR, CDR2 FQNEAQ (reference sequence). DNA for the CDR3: TGTGCCGGCAGCCCGCCGGGGACTGTCTCCTACAATGAGCAGTTCTTC. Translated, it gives CAGSPPGTVSYNEQFF.

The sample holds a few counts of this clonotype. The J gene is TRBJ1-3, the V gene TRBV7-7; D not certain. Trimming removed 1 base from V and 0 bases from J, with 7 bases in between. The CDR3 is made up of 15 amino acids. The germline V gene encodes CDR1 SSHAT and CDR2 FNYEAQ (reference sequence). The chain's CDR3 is CASSLDGGSGNTIYF. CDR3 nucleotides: TGTGCCAGCAGCTTAGATGGAGGCTCTGGAAACACCATATATTTT.

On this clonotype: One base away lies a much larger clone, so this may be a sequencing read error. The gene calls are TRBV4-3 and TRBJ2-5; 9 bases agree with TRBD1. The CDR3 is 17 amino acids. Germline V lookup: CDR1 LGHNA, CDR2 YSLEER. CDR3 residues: CAGSQTTGTGWEETQYF. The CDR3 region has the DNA TGCGCCGGCAGCCAGACGACGGGGACAGGGTGGGAAGAGACCCAGTACTTC.

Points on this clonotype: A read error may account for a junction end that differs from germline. Here the CDR3 reads CASGVEGGQETQYF. The DNA of the CDR3 is TGTGCCAGCGGCGTAGAGGGCGGGCAGGAGACCCAGTACTTC. The chain couples TRBV9 to TRBJ2-5, with D maybe TRBD2 (5 bases). Germline V CDR1 and CDR2: SGDLS, YYNGEE. The CDR3 is 14 residues long.

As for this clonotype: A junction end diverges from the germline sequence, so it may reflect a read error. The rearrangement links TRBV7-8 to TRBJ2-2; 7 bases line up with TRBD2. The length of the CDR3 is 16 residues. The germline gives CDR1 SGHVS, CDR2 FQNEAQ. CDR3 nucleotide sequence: TGTGCCAGCGGCTTAATTTTAGCGGGTTACACCGGGGAGCTGTTTTTT. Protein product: CASGLILAGYTGELFF.

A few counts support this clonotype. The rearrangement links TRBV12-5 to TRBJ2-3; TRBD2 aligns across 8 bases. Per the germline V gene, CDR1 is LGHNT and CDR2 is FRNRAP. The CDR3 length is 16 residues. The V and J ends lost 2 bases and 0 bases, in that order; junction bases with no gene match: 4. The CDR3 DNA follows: TGTGCTAGTGGTTTGAATCTAGCGGGTAGCACAGATACGCAGTATTTT. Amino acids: CASGLNLAGSTDTQYF.

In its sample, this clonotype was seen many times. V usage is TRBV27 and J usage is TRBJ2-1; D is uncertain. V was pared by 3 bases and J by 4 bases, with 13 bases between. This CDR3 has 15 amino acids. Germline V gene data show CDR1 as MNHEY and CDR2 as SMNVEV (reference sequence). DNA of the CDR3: TGTGCCAGCAGTTTTGTGGTCGGGCGATACAATGAGCAGTTCTTC. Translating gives CASSFVVGRYNEQFF.

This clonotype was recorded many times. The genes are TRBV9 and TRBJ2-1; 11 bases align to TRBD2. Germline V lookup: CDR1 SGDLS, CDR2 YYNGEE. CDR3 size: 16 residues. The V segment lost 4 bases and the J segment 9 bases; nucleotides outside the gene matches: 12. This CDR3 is CASSPELAGVTVEQFF. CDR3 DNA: TGTGCCAGCAGCCCAGAACTAGCGGGAGTTACTGTTGAGCAGTTCTTC.